These 29 T cell receptor beta chains originate from one sample sequenced in a study of CD8+CD57+ T cells in acquired aplastic anemia. TCR beta VDJ and CDR3 profiling used genomic DNA as template. MiXCR was run by TCRdb on the reads, yielding one entry per CDR3 protein. The table has around 250,000 distinct CDR3 sequences, approximately 79% seen once. It was patients with CD8+CD57+ cell expansion by flow cytometry who were chosen for sequencing. The sequencing sample was made of sorted CD4+, CD8+, or CD8+CD57+ T cells (not recorded which) from PBMCs. Receptor source: a human donor with aplastic anemia.

Regarding this clonotype: Given the absence of the conserved phenylalanine or tryptophan at the CDR3 end, a read error is likely. Because the CDR3's place on the DNA is in doubt, the DNA is left out and the CDR3 is given as listed by TCRdb. This chain joins TRBV7-9 and TRBJ2-3. Including both end residues, the CDR3 is 13 amino acids long. Germline V lookup: CDR1 SEHNR, CDR2 FQNEAQ (reference sequence). CDR3 in amino acids: CASSNERATQYFG.

The CDR3 DNA sequence: TGTGCCAGCAGTTACTCTCCGCTCCACTTT. It specifies CASSYSPLHF. J is TRBJ1-6 and V is TRBV27; D is ambiguous. Germline lookup yields CDR1 MNHEY and CDR2 SMNVEV (reference sequence). The V and J ends lost 4 bases and 16 bases respectively, with 8 bases between them. CDR3 length: 10 residues.

To note about this clonotype: The conserved phenylalanine or tryptophan is not found at the CDR3 terminus, so this likely reflects a read error. Because the CDR3's place on the DNA is in doubt, the DNA is left out and the CDR3 is given as listed by TCRdb. The rearrangement links TRBV7-9 to TRBJ2-1; the table's D call TRBD2 went unverified against the DNA. The germline V gene encodes CDR1 SEHNR and CDR2 FQNEAQ (reference sequence). The CDR3 is 13 residues long, counting both termini. The CDR3 here is CASSFGRSGGMDV.

As for this clonotype: Given the absence of the conserved phenylalanine or tryptophan at the CDR3 end, a read error is likely. No DNA is shown, since the ends of the CDR3 on it are uncertain; the CDR3 is the one TCRdb lists. The CDR3 here is CASSLPGGPDTLY. The chain is built from TRBV7-8 and TRBJ2-1; TRBD2 was called by the table and not checked on the DNA. Both ends counted, the CDR3 spans 13 residues. Germline V gives CDR1 SGHVS, CDR2 FQNEAQ.

In regard to this clonotype: The conserved phenylalanine or tryptophan normally closing the CDR3 is absent here, so this likely arose from a read error. The DNA is omitted, as the CDR3 cannot be located on it reliably, and the CDR3 follows TCRdb's listing. The gene calls are TRBV2 and TRBJ1-1. The CDR3 region is 15 residues in length, termini included. The germline V gene encodes CDR1 SNHLY and CDR2 FYNNEI. The CDR3 here is CASGGGGADTQYFCP.

A word on this clonotype: The junction departs from germline at one end; a sequencing error may be responsible. The rearrangement joins TRBV7-8 to TRBJ2-5; 7 nucleotides line up with TRBD1. This CDR3 is 14 amino acids long. Germline CDR1 reads SGHVS; CDR2 reads FQNEAQ. The CDR3 reads CASSSYRDSLGEQF. In DNA form, the CDR3 reads TGTGCCAGCAGCAGTTACCGGGACAGCCTAGGTGAGCAGTTC.

This chain joins TRBV7-8 and TRBJ2-1, with TRBD2 matching over 8 bases. The J segment lost 13 bases and the V segment lost 3 bases, leaving 17 bases of the junction unmatched. The CDR3 spans 16 residues. Germline lookup yields CDR1 SGHVS and CDR2 FQNEAQ. The CDR3 coding sequence is TGTGCCAGCAGCTTTCATCCAGACGGGAGGGCCGTTTCCCAGTTCTTC. This encodes CASSFHPDGRAVSQFF.

This clonotype was picked up one time. At one end, the junction sequence differs from germline, possibly due to a read error. The chain carries TRBV9 and TRBJ1-2; no definite D call. The CDR3 is 14 amino acids. Germline V gives CDR1 SGDLS, CDR2 YYNGEE. The CDR3 spells CASSVGGLAGGNAF. DNA of the CDR3: TGTGCCAGCAGCGTAGGAGGGCTAGCGGGAGGCAATGCCTTC.

This clonotype appeared a few times. This chain uses TRBV24-1 with TRBJ2-7; TRBD1 aligns across 9 bases. The CDR3 is 15 amino acids. The J segment lost 5 bases and the V segment lost 5 bases, leaving 9 bases of the junction unmatched. Germline V gene lookup returns CDR1 KGHDR and CDR2 SFDVKD. Here the CDR3 DNA reads TGTGCCACCAGTGCTAAATCCCGGGACAGGGACGAGCAGTACTTC. It translates to CATSAKSRDRDEQYF.

Regarding this clonotype: Sequence at one end of the junction differs from germline and may be a read error. The chain recombines TRBV7-3 with TRBJ2-1; TRBD1 is a possible D gene (5 bases). There are 14 residues in the CDR3. From germline, CDR1 is SGHTA and CDR2 FQGTGA. Here the CDR3 DNA reads TGTGCCAGCAGCATACAGGCCAGCGCCAATGAACAGTTCTTC. This gives the protein CASSIQASANEQFF.

Points on this clonotype: In this CDR3 the conserved last residue, phenylalanine or tryptophan, is missing, so a read error is likely. Because the CDR3's place on the DNA is in doubt, the DNA is left out and the CDR3 is given as listed by TCRdb. CDR3 sequence reads: CASSLGRGADYGY. This chain connects TRBV7-2 to TRBJ1-2; the D segment call TRBD1 is taken from the table without a DNA check. The CDR3 contains 13 residues when both ends are counted. Germline lookup yields CDR1 SGHTA and CDR2 FQGNSA.

This clonotype appeared a single time. The genes are TRBV7-2 and TRBJ1-4; the match to TRBD1 covers 7 bases. Germline CDR1 and CDR2: SGHTA and FQGNSA. The length of the CDR3 is 15 residues. V was clipped by 4 bases and J by 5 bases; unmatched bases: 7. The CDR3 sequence is CASSSWDSENEKLFF. The DNA of the CDR3 is TGTGCCAGCAGCTCGTGGGACAGCGAGAATGAAAAACTGTTTTTT.

Comments on this clonotype: One end of the junction fails to match germline, which may point to a read error. The J gene is TRBJ2-1, the V gene TRBV12-3 or TRBV12-4; 7 positions agree with TRBD2. CDR3 length equals 14 residues. The CDR3 loop reads CASSIASGYNKEHF. DNA for the CDR3: TGTGCCAGTAGCATAGCTAGCGGCTACAACAAGGAGCACTTC.

The rearrangement links TRBV20-1 to TRBJ1-6; D is uncertain. Deletions cut 6 bases from V and 11 bases from J, with 17 bases between. Germline CDR1 and CDR2: DFQATT and SNEGSKA (reference sequence). This CDR3 contains 13 residues. In DNA, the CDR3 is TGCAGTGCGACCGGTTACACTGGTGCACCCCTCCACTTT. Protein sequence: CSATGYTGAPLHF.

In regard to this clonotype: Sequence at one end of the junction differs from germline and may be a read error. This chain joins TRBV7-8 and TRBJ2-1, with D perhaps matching TRBD1 or TRBD2 (6 bases each). The CDR3 runs to 13 residues. Germline V gene lookup returns CDR1 SGHVS and CDR2 FQNEAQ. CDR3 region: CASSVGGSRAQYF. The CDR3 DNA follows: TGTGCCAGCAGCGTAGGGGGGAGTCGTGCGCAGTATTTC.

CDR3 DNA: TGTGCCAGCAGTGTGGGGAGCGGAAACGGTCAGGATCAGCAGTTCTTC. Protein: CASSVGSGNGQDQQFF. V gene TRBV9 combines with J gene TRBJ2-1; perhaps TRBD2 as D (5 bases). CDR1 SGDLS and CDR2 YYNGEE come from the germline V gene. The CDR3 spans 16 residues. V dropped 5 bases and J dropped 11 bases, with 26 bases sitting between them.

Concerning this clonotype: The junction and the germline gene differ at one end; a read error may be behind it. CDR3 DNA: TGTGCCAGCAGCCAAGGACTAGCTAGGCGGTTGTCCTTC. It specifies CASSQGLARRLSF. This rearrangement joins TRBV9 to TRBJ2-1, with 8 nucleotides matching TRBD2. CDR1 and CDR2 from the germline V gene are SGDLS and YYNGEE. The CDR3 length is 13 residues.

With respect to this clonotype: At one boundary the junction diverges from the germline segment, which might be a read error. This chain links TRBV7-9 with TRBJ2-3, with D perhaps matching TRBD2 (6 bases). The CDR3 length is 14 residues. From germline, CDR1 is SEHNR and CDR2 FQNEAQ (reference sequence). DNA for the CDR3: TGTGCCAGCAGCTTTGCTAGCGCAATGAGCAGGTATTCGTTT. It codes for CASSFASAMSRYSF.

To note about this clonotype: Relative to the germline gene, one junction end is altered; a read error may explain this. V is TRBV7-3 and J is TRBJ2-5; D possibly uses TRBD1 or TRBD2 (5 bases each). The CDR3 runs to 14 residues. Per the germline V gene, CDR1 is SGHTA and CDR2 is FQGTGA. The CDR3 bases are TGTGCCACCAGCAGACGGACCGAGCAAGGGACGCAGAGCTTC. This encodes CATSRRTEQGTQSF.

The CDR3, as DNA: TGTGCCAGCAGCTTGGACGGGCCAGATACGCAGTATTTT. Its protein product is CASSLDGPDTQYF. The rearrangement joins TRBV5-4 to TRBJ2-3; D unresolved. This CDR3 comprises 13 residues. CDR1 and CDR2 (germline): SGHNT, YYREEE (reference sequence). Trimming cost V 0 bases and J 4 bases, with 6 bases left between them.

The chain combines TRBV5-5 with TRBJ2-3; the match to TRBD1 covers 7 bases. Germline assignment: CDR1 SGHKS and CDR2 YYEKEE (reference sequence). J lost 4 bases, V lost 7 bases, and 6 bases had no gene match. The CDR3 sequence is 13 residues long. The CDR3 loop reads CASGDGQADTQYF. The CDR3, as DNA: TGTGCCAGCGGGGACGGACAGGCAGATACGCAGTATTTT.

This chain uses TRBV11-3 with TRBJ1-5, with D possibly matching TRBD1 (5 bases). With 5 bases removed from V and 7 bases from J, the gap between germline ends came to 12 bases. This CDR3 contains 13 residues. Germline values: CDR1 SGHNT, CDR2 YENEEA. CDR3 bases: TGTGCCAGCAGCCTCCACGGGGGACAGCCCCAGCATTTT. It yields the protein CASSLHGGQPQHF.

The chain employs TRBV11-2 and TRBJ2-1, with unresolved D. The germline V gene encodes CDR1 SGHAT and CDR2 FQNNGV. V shed 4 bases and J shed 2 bases, with 12 bases lying between them. CDR3 size: 15 residues. DNA of the CDR3: TGTGCCAGCAGCTCAATCCACCCGGCCTACAATGAGCAGTTCTTC. Its translation: CASSSIHPAYNEQFF.

V and J are TRBV5-5 and TRBJ1-5, with unresolved D. Trimming stripped 1 base from V and 16 bases from J, with 21 bases between. The CDR3 extends over 14 amino acids. CDR1 is SGHKS and CDR2 is YYEKEE in the germline V gene (reference sequence). The CDR3 bases are TGTGCCAGCAGCTTGTTAGACCCAGATCCGCAGCATCATTTT. Its translation: CASSLLDPDPQHHF.

Concerning this clonotype itself: No DNA is shown, since the ends of the CDR3 on it are uncertain; the CDR3 is the one TCRdb lists. CDR3 region: CASSSTGYEQYVGYTF. This chain joins TRBV7-4 and TRBJ1-2; the table's D call of TRBD1 was not tested on the DNA. Germline V gene lookup returns CDR1 SGHVT and CDR2 SQSDAQ. The CDR3 is 16 residues long, ends included.

Details on this clonotype: Since no conserved phenylalanine or tryptophan closes the CDR3, a read error is the likely cause. V and J are TRBV7-9 and TRBJ2-3; D possibly corresponds to TRBD2 (5 bases). Germline V lookup: CDR1 SEHNR, CDR2 FQNEAQ (reference sequence). V gave up 3 bases and J gave up 11 bases, with 15 bases separating them. The CDR3 length is 13 residues. The CDR3 DNA reads TGTGCCAGCAGCTTCGTACCCGGGGAGCTGCAGTATTTA. This codes for CASSFVPGELQYL.

This chain joins TRBV11-3 and TRBJ2-5; D gene uncertain. The germline gives CDR1 SGHNT, CDR2 YENEEA. The CDR3 consists of 12 residues. V was pared by 11 bases and J by 9 bases, with 19 bases between. The CDR3 is CAGRLALKAQYF. For the CDR3, the DNA is TGTGCCGGCCGCTTAGCTCTGAAAGCCCAGTACTTC.

This clonotype occurred a few times. The rearrangement joins TRBV7-8 to TRBJ1-2; D gene unclear. The CDR3 length is 15 residues. Germline V gene sequence: CDR1 SGHVS, CDR2 FQNEAQ. Trimming removed 3 bases from V and 14 bases from J, with 25 bases in between. The CDR3 nucleotides are TGTGCCAGCAGCTTGGCGGGAGGCGCCGACTCGCAGTATACCTTC. Encoded protein: CASSLAGGADSQYTF.

DNA for the CDR3: TGTGCCAGCAGCGCGACCAAGATAGACCCTAGCACAGATACGCAGTATTTT. It is translated as CASSATKIDPSTDTQYF. The V and J genes are TRBV7-2 and TRBJ2-3; D uncertain. The V and J ends lost 5 bases and 0 bases respectively, with 18 bases between them. The germline V gene encodes CDR1 SGHTA and CDR2 FQGNSA. This CDR3 region has 17 residues. Using reference TRBV7-2 and TRBJ2-3 for the parts outside the CDR3, the full variable domain is GAGVSQSPSNKVTEKGKDVELRCDPISGHTALYWYRQSLGQGLEFLIYFQGNSAPDKSGLPSDRFSAERTGGSVSTLTIQRTQQEDSAVYLCASSATKIDPSTDTQYFGPGTRLTVL.